The entry that follows covers one T cell receptor beta chain sequence. TCRdb redid the calling of the 5' RACE reads with MiXCR, one entry per CDR3 protein. The data show some 100,000 distinct CDR3 sequences, with approximately 15% seen just once and 6.2% held by the top ten. This sample is drawn from a study of T cells of healthy individuals. The sequence was obtained from a human donor in good health.

The CDR3 protein is CASSLSPFGQGSNQPQHF. CDR3 bases: TGTGCCAGCAGTTTATCGCCTTTCGGACAGGGAAGCAATCAGCCCCAGCATTTT. The chain carries TRBV28 and TRBJ1-5; 8 bases are shared with TRBD1. The CDR3 covers 18 residues. The germline V gene has CDR1 MDHEN and CDR2 SYDVKM. Trimming took 1 base from V and 1 from J; bases not matched to a gene: 9.